This TCR beta chain was captured by sequencing in a study of cytomegalovirus exposure and HLA in healthy donors (dated 2017 in TCRdb). Study-wide context: An earlier analysis of approximately 600 of the donors reported approximately 270 Gb of sequence data and some 120 million unique TCR beta sequences from about 179 million T cells. An early release covering roughly 600 HLA-typed donors comprised about 300 gigabases of sequencing data and approximately 85 million unique TCR sequences. Among the 398 genotyped donors, more than 70% belonged to the genetic ancestry cluster associated with self-reported Caucasian donors. The study aimed to test whether signatures of past pathogen exposure could be identified by cataloging public T cell receptors. Using immunosequencing, the study profiled T cell repertoires from some 670 subjects and related those repertoires to cytomegalovirus serostatus. In addition to the first cohort of roughly 670 subjects, a separate validation cohort of approximately 110 different subjects was used. To predict cytomegalovirus infection status, the study brought together high-throughput TCR immunosequencing, statistical association of individual TCRs with disease status, and machine learning. To study patterns of TCR occurrence, a later analysis re-analyzed previously published TCR beta repertoires from around 700 donors and added high-resolution HLA genotyping. Rather than using new phenotypic data, the later analysis identified candidate immune exposures from TCR beta sequences and from how often those sequences occurred across donors. An earlier analysis of 500 to 750 of the donors applied high-throughput TCR beta sequencing to assess whether each TCR beta V gene segment acted as functional or pseudogenic. Donor age, sex, ethnicity and CMV serostatus were collected together with the repertoire data. A later genetic analysis took genome-wide SNP genotypes for 398 of the 666 donors and used that subset as a discovery cohort. All discovery cohort repertoires had been generated using a single sequencing platform. HLA typing covered class I and class II loci at four-digit resolution. The number of typed donors differed by locus: about 620-640 for A, B, C, DRB1 and DQB1; some 500 for DQA1; around 610 for DPA1; and about 450 for DPB1. Roughly 5 DR-DQ haplotypes were treated as single units for association and clustering because of strong linkage in the cohort. On average, around 240,000 unique TCR beta nucleotide sequences were sequenced per donor among roughly 430 genotyped donors of the cohort, with around 19% of those sequences being non-productive. Results and caveats for the whole study, not just this receptor: An association between a missense DCLRE1C variant and V-gene and J-gene trimming of TCR beta chains was found in a later genetic analysis and replicated in an independent cohort. A later analysis associated 15,000 or so TCR beta sequences with specific HLA alleles at a false discovery rate of 0.05. In this cohort, only TCR beta chains were sequenced, and detectable features were limited by the absence of alpha or paired-chain data. According to a later analysis, TCR association rates differed among HLA loci, with DRB1 alleles showing the most associated TCRs and HLA-C alleles showing the fewest. An earlier analysis of approximately 540 of the donors showed that most TCR beta V segments appeared in productive rearrangements either about 90% or about 30% of the time, which broadly matched IMGT annotations. According to the authors, the approach could potentially be generalized to other disease states and immunological phenotypes. Sequencing depth was assumed to be roughly uniform across donors in the presence/absence analyses, though that assumption may not hold. A later analysis found that most CMV-associated TCR beta chains appeared HLA-restricted, with HLA associations seemingly driven largely by CMV exposure. Linkage disequilibrium might explain the correlated functional status among segregating V segments, but an unknown experimental factor could not be excluded. The classifier was reported to diagnose cytomegalovirus status with high specificity and sensitivity in both the original cohort and the validation cohort. According to a later analysis, parvovirus B19, influenza, CMV and Epstein-Barr virus appeared linked to several top co-occurrence clusters. Over 15 rarely observed V segments, including chromosome 9 orphons, were excluded from the earlier analysis of a few hundred of the donors because counts were too low. HLA typing was unavailable for some donors at each locus, so association tests used only the typed subset. In a later genetic analysis, fewer N-insertions in productive TCRs were reported among donors in an Asian-associated ancestry cluster than the roughly 670-donor mean. A total of 150 to 200 TCR beta chains were listed by the study as associated with cytomegalovirus. A few of the identified cytomegalovirus-associated TCR beta chains were confirmed in vitro to be specific for cytomegalovirus antigens. In a later analysis, HLA-associated TCR beta chains showed more clonal expansion and lower generation probabilities than non-associated chains that were equally common. A further reported finding was that TCR beta sequences accurately predicted the HLA-A and HLA-B alleles for most subjects in the first cohort. A cluster of highly shared sequence variants was judged likely to be a technical artifact of the sequencing pipeline. CMV serostatus was the only immune exposure information available for the cohort. When HLA alleles, especially DR and DQ, strongly co-occurred, TCR associations were difficult to assign to individual alleles. Across donors, most TCR sequences were observed very rarely, whereas some public TCRs were present in many individuals.

Notes on this clone: Its antigen specificity is not known.

The cohort consisted of 666 healthy bone marrow donors. At the time of sampling, every cohort member was nominally healthy, though immune exposures that went unrecorded were likely present. The donor was CMV seronegative and was included in the group of a few hundred seronegative cohort members. A peripheral blood sample was provided by each donor, and peripheral blood mononuclear cells were used for TCR beta sequencing. The Qiagen DNeasy Blood Extraction Kit was used to extract genomic DNA from the blood cell samples. The method behind the library was the immunoSEQ multiplex PCR assay. For the multiplex PCR, a mixture combining 60 forward primers for TCR Vbeta segments and 13 reverse primers for TCR Jbeta segments was used. Amplification of the CDR3 region of rearranged TCR beta genes was performed with a multiplex PCR assay on genomic DNA. Amplified TCR beta libraries were sequenced as 87-base-pair reads on the Illumina HiSeq System. Regarding the original processing steps: Across the 700 or so repertoires, a later analysis counted roughly 84 million unique TCR beta chains, roughly 11 million of which were shared by at least two donors. A nearest-neighbor algorithm error-corrected the raw reads and collapsed the reads into unique sequences, merging closely related sequences to remove PCR and sequencing errors. CDR3 sequences were aligned to IMGT reference sequences to assign V, D and J gene segments. Each retained sequence needed at least a six-nucleotide match to both a V gene segment and a J gene segment. A rearrangement was called productive if the CDR3 had no stop codons and remained in frame with V and J, and every other rearrangement was called non-productive. Following IMGT convention, CDR3 was defined as the stretch from the second conserved V-encoded cysteine to the conserved J-encoded phenylalanine. The earlier analysis of 587 of the donors excluded sequences that lacked an unambiguous match to a single V gene segment. An earlier analysis of some 500 of the donors classified V segments as functional when productive rearrangements were above 56.7% and as segregating when the standard deviation between donors was above 5%. A statistical classification framework was built for diagnosing cytomegalovirus status from the catalog of TCR beta chain sequences. In a later analysis, TCR nucleotide sequences were compared against IMGT/GENE-DB human TR gene sequences so that V and J genes could be assigned. Using the TCRdist pipeline, a later analysis assigned CDR3 sequences along with most-parsimonious VDJ recombination scenarios. A later analysis defined each TCR beta chain by its CDR3 amino acid sequence plus V-gene family, and excluded reads lacking a unique V-gene family. To address suspected cross-contamination and a sequencing artifact, a later analysis removed a few hundred highly shared, low-generation-probability nucleotide sequences. A later analysis calculated a clonal expansion index for each public chain from normalized within-repertoire ranks of inferred template counts. Generation probabilities in a later analysis came from a VDJ recombination model fitted to out-of-frame rearrangements, and those results were checked against IGoR. In a later analysis, hypergeometric tests were used to score TCR-TCR, TCR-HLA and TCR-CMV co-occurrence, with a repertoire-size bias correction applied to TCR pairs. False discovery rates were estimated in a later analysis by permuting HLA or CMV assignments 20 times. In a later analysis, co-occurring TCRs were grouped using DBSCAN, and TCRdist sequence similarity was added for clustering within HLA-allele-positive subsets. Co-occurrence clustering excluded repertoires with fewer than 30,000 or more than 120,000 public chains, plus five with anomalous nucleotide sharing. This is the immuneACCESS table as TCRdb keeps it, with only in-frame sequences that have V and J called. A part of the clones is gone; compared with another copy, unresolved V genes explain less than half, and the rest is unexplained. That table is the source of V, J and clone size, and D and trimming were worked out from the DNA. The table held for this sample gives some 39,000 clones. The ten largest account for 3% to 4% of the sample.

Sequenced sample: PBMCs. This TCR derives from a male donor in good health and CMV-seronegative.

The DNA is as follows: TGTGCCAGTCGGCACCTCGGGACTCTCTCTGGAAACACCATATATTTT. Translation gives CASRHLGTLSGNTIYF. This receptor chain uses TRBV19 and TRBJ1-3; a weak D assignment points to TRBD1 (5 bases agree). Trimming costs V 8 bases and J 0 bases, and their ends lie 17 bases apart. CDR1 and CDR2 are drawn from the germline V gene (reference sequence): LNHDA, SQIVND. From the cysteine up to the phenylalanine, the CDR3 has a length of 16 residues. Only the CDR3 part of the read is kept: 48 bases, read in frame from the first base.